This T cell receptor (beta chain) was sequenced for a study of T cells in Graves' hyperthyroidism and ophthalmopathy. The CDR3 regions of TCR beta were amplified from RNA transcripts. The primer set for the first-round RT-PCR of the TCR CDR3 was HTBI. MiXCR, applied by TCRdb to the multiplex PCR reads, yields one record per CDR3 protein. Among 350,000 to 450,000 distinct CDR3 sequences, around 14% were seen once, and the ten largest hold 9.5% to 12%. V trimming: 7 bases; J trimming: 7 bases; junction bases outside the gene matches: 7. This CDR3 has 14 residues. The sample was blood. This clonotype was sampled from an older woman with Graves' hyperthyroidism. The chain carries TRBV12-3 or TRBV12-4 and TRBJ2-2; 9 bases match TRBD1. The CDR3 nucleotides read TGTGCCAGCATTTTCGGGACAGGGTACGGGGAGCTGTTTTTT. The encoded protein is CASIFGTGYGELFF.